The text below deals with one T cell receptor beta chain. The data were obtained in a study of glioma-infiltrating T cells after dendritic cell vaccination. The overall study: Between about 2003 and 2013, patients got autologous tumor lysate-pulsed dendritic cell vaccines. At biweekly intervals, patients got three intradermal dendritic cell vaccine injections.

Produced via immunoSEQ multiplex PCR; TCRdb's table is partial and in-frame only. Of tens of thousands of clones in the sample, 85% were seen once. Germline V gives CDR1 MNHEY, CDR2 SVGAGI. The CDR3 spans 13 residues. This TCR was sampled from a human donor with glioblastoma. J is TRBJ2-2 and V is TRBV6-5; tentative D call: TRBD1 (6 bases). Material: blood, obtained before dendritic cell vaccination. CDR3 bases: TGTGCTTCAAGAGGGGGTTTACCCGGGGAGCTGTTTTTT. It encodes CASRGGLPGELFF.